A selection of T cell receptor beta chains follows, all from one sample in a study of regulatory and conventional T cells in RAG deficiency. Some clones are missing from TCRdb's copy, which holds only in-frame ones; the method was immunoSEQ multiplex PCR. Of over 45,000 clones listed, 75% to 90% are singletons. The same sample was also studied in work on regulatory T cells.

The sequenced sample was CD4+ effector T cells sorted from blood. The receptors were sampled from a human donor in good health. CDR3s include the opening cysteine and the closing phenylalanine or tryptophan. A D gene is named only where the DNA matches it firmly. Clone sizes are given selectively: once, few, many, or a class where the clone is expanded.

D gene	V gene	J gene	clone size	CDR3 DNA	CDR3 protein
TRBD1	TRBV5-1	TRBJ2-1	NA	TGCGCCAGCAGCTCTCGCTCCGGGACAGGGACGAATGAGCAGTTCTTC	CASSSRSGTGTNEQFF
NA	TRBV28	TRBJ1-5	NA	TGTGCCAGCACTCGGCAGTCAGATCAGCCCCAGCATTTT	CASTRQSDQPQHF
NA	TRBV6-8	TRBJ2-5	few	TGTGCCAGCAGTGGTCGGGCCTTTCAAGAGACCCAGTACTTC	CASSGRAFQETQYF
TRBD2	TRBV5-6	TRBJ2-3	NA	TGTGCCAGCAGCTGGGGAGGGCGCACAGATACGCAGTATTTT	CASSWGGRTDTQYF
NA	TRBV30	TRBJ2-2	NA	TGTGCCTGGAGTGTACGCCTCACCGGGGAGCTGTTTTTT	CAWSVRLTGELFF
NA	TRBV5-4	TRBJ1-6	NA	TGTGCCAGCAGCTTGGCCAGGGTAAGGGATGTCGGTAATTCACCCCTCCACTTT	CASSLARVRDVGNSPLHF
NA	TRBV7-9	TRBJ1-1	NA	TGTGCCAGCAGACAACAGGGCCGTGAAGCTTTCTTT	CASRQQGREAFF
NA	TRBV5-1	TRBJ1-1	NA	TGCGCCAGCAGCTTGGACCCCGGGGGGAACACTGAAGCTTTCTTT	CASSLDPGGNTEAFF
TRBD1	TRBV5-6	TRBJ2-5	once	TGTGCCAGCAGCTACAGGGGTATGGGCCAAGAGACCCAGTACTTC	CASSYRGMGQETQYF
TRBD1	TRBV19	TRBJ2-1	NA	TGTGCCAGTAACCTCGGGACAGGACTATACAATGAGCAGTTCTTC	CASNLGTGLYNEQFF
TRBD1	TRBV30	TRBJ2-5	NA	TGTGCCTGGAGTGCTACAGGGGCCCAGACCCAGTACTTC	CAWSATGAQTQYF
NA	TRBV2	TRBJ1-1	NA	TGTGCCAGCAGTATACGGGACCTCCCGACTGAAGCTTTCTTT	CASSIRDLPTEAFF
NA	TRBV7-3	TRBJ2-1	NA	TGTGCCAGCAGCTCCGACGGGGGAGTTCCGAGAAATGAGCAGTTCTTC	CASSSDGGVPRNEQFF
TRBD1	TRBV9	TRBJ1-4	NA	TGTGCCAGCAGCAAGGGACAGGCCTCAGGGGTTAATGAAAAACTGTTTTTT	CASSKGQASGVNEKLFF
TRBD1	TRBV9	TRBJ2-1	NA	TGCGCCAGCAGCGTAGGTCTGGCGGGACAGGGTCCCGATGAGCAGTTCTTC	CASSVGLAGQGPDEQFF
TRBD2	TRBV11-2	TRBJ2-7	NA	TGTGCCAGCAGCTCTCTAGCGGGAGTCCACGAGCAGTACTTC	CASSSLAGVHEQYF
NA	TRBV30	TRBJ2-3	NA	TGTGCCTGGAGTGCAGGACACCCGAGCACAGATACGCAGTATTTT	CAWSAGHPSTDTQYF
NA	TRBV11-3	TRBJ2-5	NA	TGTGCCAGCAGCTTAGAGGTAGCGTGCGAGACCCAGTACTTC	CASSLEVACETQYF
NA	TRBV11-2	TRBJ1-3	NA	TGTGCCAGCGGATTTGGATGGGGTGAGCCTGGAAACACCATATATTTT	CASGFGWGEPGNTIYF
NA	TRBV7-9	TRBJ1-2	NA	TGTGCCAGCAGCCCGCAGGGCTATGGCTACACCTTC	CASSPQGYGYTF
NA	TRBV19	TRBJ1-1	NA	TGTGCCAGTGTCTTCGGGAACACTGAAGCTTTCTTT	CASVFGNTEAFF
NA	TRBV6-4	TRBJ1-2	NA	TGTGCCAGCAGCCGGGACCCCCTGCGGGGCTACACCTTC	CASSRDPLRGYTF
NA	TRBV9	TRBJ2-1	NA	TGTGCCAGCAGCGTCGGTATAGGATCCTACAATGAGCAGTTCTTC	CASSVGIGSYNEQFF
NA	TRBV29-1	TRBJ2-7	NA	TGCAGCGTTGTCAGGGGCGTTGAGCAGTACTTC	CSVVRGVEQYF
NA	TRBV5-1	TRBJ2-1	NA	TGCGCCAGCAGCGCCTGGGGGAGCGAAGCCTACAATGAGCAGTTCTTC	CASSAWGSEAYNEQFF
TRBD1	TRBV29-1	TRBJ1-2	NA	TGCAGCGTTGGGGACAGGGGGCAGGTTGGCTACACCTTC	CSVGDRGQVGYTF
NA	TRBV10-3	TRBJ1-2	NA	TGTGCCATCAGTGAGCTAGGGACTCTTGGCTACACCTTC	CAISELGTLGYTF
NA	TRBV7-5	TRBJ2-3	NA	TGTGCCAGACAGGGGGCGCGACTCATCACAGATACGCAGTATTTT	CARQGARLITDTQYF
TRBD2	TRBV18	TRBJ2-1	NA	TGTGCCAGCTCACCCGAACTAGCGGGAGTGGCCAATGAGCAGTTCTTC	CASSPELAGVANEQFF
NA	TRBV18	TRBJ1-2	NA	TGTGCCAGCTCACCTATTAGTGGGGGACTCAATAACTATGGCTACACCTTC	CASSPISGGLNNYGYTF
TRBD2	TRBV30	TRBJ2-7	NA	TGTGCCTGGGGGGCCGGGCGCTGGGCTAGCGGGAGGCCATCGACCTACGAGCAGTACTTC	CAWGAGRWASGRPSTYEQYF
TRBD1	TRBV7-3	TRBJ2-1	NA	TGTGCCAGCATCTATCCCGGGGACAGCGGCAATGAGCAGTTCTTC	CASIYPGDSGNEQFF
TRBD2	TRBV6-5	TRBJ2-1	once	TGTGCCAGCAGTTACTCGTTGGCTAGCGGAGACAATGAGCAGTTCTTC	CASSYSLASGDNEQFF
TRBD1	TRBV28	TRBJ2-7	NA	TGTGCCAGCAGTTTATACGGGGCAGGGGGCTCCTACGAGCAGTACTTC	CASSLYGAGGSYEQYF
NA	TRBV14	TRBJ2-5	NA	TGTGCCAGCAGCTCCAGAGTACGGACTGCTCAAGAGACCCAGTACTTC	CASSSRVRTAQETQYF
NA	TRBV28	TRBJ2-3	NA	TGTGCCAGCAGTTCCCCGGTGGAGCAGGGTACGCAGTATTTT	CASSSPVEQGTQYF
NA	TRBV5-4	TRBJ2-7	NA	TGTGCCAGCAGCTTGGAAGTCGGCGAGCAGTACTTC	CASSLEVGEQYF
TRBD1	TRBV6-5	TRBJ2-3	NA	TGTGCCAGCAGTTACTCGAACAGGGGGCCAGATACGCAGTATTTT	CASSYSNRGPDTQYF
NA	TRBV7-2	TRBJ1-5	NA	TGTGCCAGCAGCCCCGGGACATACCTAAATCAGCCCCAGCATTTT	CASSPGTYLNQPQHF
NA	TRBV6-5	TRBJ1-5	NA	TGTGCCAGCAGCCCCCACAATCAGCCCCAGCATTTT	CASSPHNQPQHF
TRBD2	TRBV7-8	TRBJ2-5	NA	TGTGCCAGCAGCGTAGGGAGCGGGAGGGCCCTGGAGACCCAGTACTTC	CASSVGSGRALETQYF
NA	TRBV7-9	TRBJ1-4	NA	TGTGCCAGCAGCTTAGTTGGAGGGAGTTTTTCAGTCACTAATGAAAAACTGTTTTTT	CASSLVGGSFSVTNEKLFF
NA	TRBV4-1	TRBJ2-3	few	TGCGCCAGCAGCCAAGTTTGGGCTGTGGGGGTCGTGACAGATACGCAGTATTTT	CASSQVWAVGVVTDTQYF
NA	TRBV25-1	TRBJ2-2	NA	TGTGCCAGCAGTGAATATAAAGCCCGTTTCAAAAGCACCGGGGAGCTGTTTTTT	CASSEYKARFKSTGELFF
NA	TRBV4-1	TRBJ1-3	NA	TGCGCCAGCAGCCAAGAAGGGACCTCTGGAAACACCATATATTTT	CASSQEGTSGNTIYF
NA	TRBV5-6	TRBJ2-7	NA	TGTGCCAGCAGCGGGCAAGGGGGAGCGTATGAGCAGTACTTC	CASSGQGGAYEQYF
NA	TRBV6-5	TRBJ1-5	NA	TGTGCCAGCAGTTACACGGACGGTCATCAGCCCCAGCATTTT	CASSYTDGHQPQHF
NA	TRBV21-1	TRBJ2-7	NA	TGTGCCAGCAGCAAAGTCGTCGCAGACTTCTACGAGCAGTACTTC	CASSKVVADFYEQYF
TRBD1	TRBV25-1	TRBJ2-7	NA	TGTGCCAGCAGTGCAACCGGGACAGGGGCGTACGAGCAGTACTTC	CASSATGTGAYEQYF
NA	TRBV28	TRBJ1-2	NA	TGTGCCAGCAGTCCGACACAGAACTATGGCTACACCTTC	CASSPTQNYGYTF
NA	TRBV6-6	TRBJ1-1	NA	TGTGCCAGCACAAAGGGGGGGGGTGAAGCTTTCTTT	CASTKGGGEAFF
TRBD1	TRBV6-1	TRBJ2-7	NA	TGTGCCAGCAGTGTTTCGACAGGGCCCTACGAGCAGTACTTC	CASSVSTGPYEQYF
NA	TRBV10-3	TRBJ2-4	NA	TGTGCCATCAGTGAGTCTGGGGGAGCCAAAAACATTCAGTACTTC	CAISESGGAKNIQYF